This TCR beta chain was captured by sequencing in a study of blood T cell repertoires in COVID-19. Across the whole study: The cDNA or gDNA used as material had been derived from T cells, B-cell-depleted T cells, or PBMCs.

Source study methods: Estimated nucleated cell counts came from reference gene primer amplification. Profiled with immunoSEQ multiplex PCR; TCRdb holds only in-frame clones, not every one. That table supplies the V and J calls and clone size; D and trimming were determined from the DNA. Among approximately 84,000 clones, 75% to 85% were seen once, and the ten largest hold 29%. CDR1 and CDR2 (germline): KGHSH, LQKENI. CDR3 length: 17 amino acids. V gave up 2 bases and J gave up 0 bases, with 16 bases separating them. The sequencing input was peripheral blood. The receptor was isolated from a woman older than 75 with acute or convalescent COVID-19. This chain uses TRBV18 with TRBJ1-1, with D tentatively TRBD1 (5 bases). Here the CDR3 reads CASSPIGLTELNTEAFF. CDR3 DNA sequence: TGTGCCAGCTCACCAATTGGGTTGACAGAATTGAACACTGAAGCTTTCTTT.